The 19 T cell receptor beta chains given below trace back to one sample, sequenced in a study of blood T cell repertoires in COVID-19. The table came from immunoSEQ multiplex PCR; TCRdb's copy has only in-frame clones and leaves some out. The data hold more than 350,000 clones, with around 87% observed a single time. Sequenced sample: peripheral blood. The receptors were gathered from a woman aged 30 to 39 with COVID-19, enrolled during active disease.

This rearrangement joins TRBV7-8 to TRBJ1-4; possible D gene TRBD1, 6 bases. This CDR3 has 14 residues. Trimming cost V 5 bases and J 4 bases, with 11 bases left between them. The germline CDR1 and CDR2 sequences are SGHVS and FQNEAQ. Here the CDR3 reads CASSVQGSNEKLFF. The CDR3 DNA sequence: TGTGCCAGCAGCGTACAGGGAAGTAATGAAAAACTGTTTTTT.

This clone was seen a handful of times. The CDR3 nucleotides read TGCGCCAGCAGCCGCCGACTAGCGGGACGTAGCACAGATACGCAGTATTTT. Translating it yields CASSRRLAGRSTDTQYF. The rearrangement links TRBV4-1 to TRBJ2-3; 11 positions match TRBD2. Trimming took 4 bases from V and 0 from J; bases not matched to a gene: 6. Per the germline V gene, CDR1 is MGHRA and CDR2 is YSYEKL. This CDR3 spans 17 amino acids.

The rearrangement links TRBV5-1 to TRBJ2-7; D call uncertain. Trimming cost V 4 bases and J 3 bases, with 11 bases left between them. Looked up from germline, CDR1 is SGHRS and CDR2 is YFSETQ. The CDR3 totals 13 residues. The CDR3 DNA reads as TGCGCCAGCAGCGTAGTACCACTCTACGAGCAGTACTTC. This codes for CASSVVPLYEQYF.

The sample holds a few counts of this clone. The rearrangement links TRBV15 to TRBJ1-5, with 7 positions matching TRBD1. Germline CDR1 and CDR2: LNHNV and YYDKDF (reference sequence). Trimming cost V 0 bases and J 5 bases; bases outside gene matches: 4. The CDR3 is made up of 15 amino acids. The CDR3 sequence is CATSRDRGTDQPQHF. The CDR3 nucleotides are TGTGCCACCAGCAGAGATAGGGGGACAGATCAGCCCCAGCATTTT. Based on the CDR3 plus reference TRBV15 and TRBJ1-5, the full variable domain is DAMVIQNPRYQVTQFGKPVTLSCSQTLNHNVMYWYQQKSSQAPKLLFHYYDKDFNNEADTPDNFQSRRPNTSFCFLDIRSPGLGDTAMYLCATSRDRGTDQPQHFGDGTRLSIL.

The chain links TRBV7-9 to TRBJ2-7; 12 nucleotides align to TRBD2. Germline loops: CDR1 SEHNR, CDR2 FQNEAQ (reference sequence). The CDR3 length is 18 residues. After removal of 4 bases from V and 2 bases from J, the junction contained 12 bases not matched to a gene. CDR3 nucleotide sequence: TGTGCCAGCAGCTCCATCACCATACTAGCGGGAGGTCCCTACGAGCAGTACTTC. Translated, it gives CASSSITILAGGPYEQYF.

This chain uses TRBV7-9 with TRBJ1-2; tentatively, D is TRBD1 (6 bases). From germline, CDR1 is SEHNR and CDR2 FQNEAQ (reference sequence). The CDR3 sequence is 15 residues long. V gave up 1 base and J gave up 0 bases, with 9 bases separating them. The CDR3 DNA sequence: TGTGCCAGCAGCTTAGGGACAGTGACTAACTATGGCTACACCTTC. This codes for CASSLGTVTNYGYTF.

In regard to this clone: The junction differs from germline at one of its ends, possibly a read error. This chain connects TRBV7-7 to TRBJ2-1, with TRBD1 matching over 8 bases. Per the germline V gene, CDR1 is SSHAT and CDR2 is FNYEAQ (reference sequence). The CDR3 extends over 15 amino acids. CDR3 DNA: TGTGCTAGCAGCAAGGGACAGGCGGGATACAATGAGCAGTTCTTC. Translating it yields CASSKGQAGYNEQFF.

The gene calls are TRBV12-5 and TRBJ2-1; 7 positions match TRBD1. V shed 3 bases and J 9 bases; nucleotides not matched to a gene: 5. The CDR3 totals 13 residues. Germline V gene lookup returns CDR1 LGHNT and CDR2 FRNRAP. The chain's CDR3 is CASGFGQAGEQFF. CDR3 coding DNA: TGTGCTAGTGGTTTTGGACAGGCAGGTGAGCAGTTCTTC.

This clone was seen only a few times. The gene calls are TRBV25-1 and TRBJ2-5, with D tentatively TRBD2 (5 bases). The V and J ends lost 0 bases and 2 bases respectively, with 13 bases between them. CDR1 MGHDK and CDR2 SYGVNS come from the germline V gene. The CDR3 runs to 16 residues. CDR3 sequence: CASSEYDYRLQETQYF. CDR3 bases: TGTGCCAGCAGTGAATATGATTATCGACTACAAGAGACCCAGTACTTC.

The chain employs TRBV7-3 and TRBJ2-6; D might be TRBD1 (5 bases). Per the germline V gene, CDR1 is SGHTA and CDR2 is FQGTGA. The length of the CDR3 is 16 residues. Trimming pared 3 bases from V and 4 bases from J, leaving 13 bases between. CDR3 sequence reads: CASSFGASLGANVLTF. The CDR3 coding sequence is TGTGCCAGCAGCTTTGGGGCTTCTCTGGGGGCCAACGTCCTGACTTTC.

This chain joins TRBV11-2 and TRBJ2-3; 8 bases agree with TRBD2. The J segment lost 0 bases and the V segment lost 2 bases, leaving 7 bases of the junction unmatched. This CDR3 contains 17 residues. CDR1 and CDR2 (germline): SGHAT, FQNNGV. The CDR3 sequence is CASSLRGLGASTDTQYF. CDR3 nucleotide sequence: TGTGCCAGCAGCTTAAGGGGACTAGGGGCTAGCACAGATACGCAGTATTTT.

This chain connects TRBV4-1 to TRBJ2-7, with 8 bases fitting TRBD1. This CDR3 comprises 15 residues. With 4 bases clipped from V and 1 base from J, the junction kept 6 bases outside the gene matches. Germline loops: CDR1 MGHRA, CDR2 YSYEKL. The CDR3 DNA reads TGCGCCAGCAGCCGAACCGGGACAGGTTCCTACGAGCAGTACTTC. Translation: CASSRTGTGSYEQYF.

The rearrangement joins TRBV4-1 to TRBJ2-4; TRBD1 agrees at 8 bases. CDR3 length equals 19 residues. Germline loops: CDR1 MGHRA, CDR2 YSYEKL. J gave up 0 bases and V 0 bases, and 10 bases lay outside the gene matches. CDR3 residues: CASSQELGQVIIAKNIQYF. In DNA, the CDR3 is TGCGCCAGCAGCCAAGAGTTGGGACAGGTGATCATAGCCAAAAACATTCAGTACTTC.

This clone was found a few times. The genes are TRBV10-3 and TRBJ2-1; D uncertain. CDR1 is ENHRY, CDR2 SYGVKD, per germline. Trimming removed 6 bases from V and 0 bases from J, with 3 bases in between. This CDR3 has 12 amino acids. The CDR3, as DNA: TGTGCCATCAGGAGCTCCTACAATGAGCAGTTCTTC. It specifies CAIRSSYNEQFF.

The rearrangement uses TRBV4-1 and TRBJ2-2, with 8 bases aligning to TRBD1. CDR3 length: 17 amino acids. CDR1 and CDR2 from the germline V gene are MGHRA and YSYEKL. The V and J ends lost 0 bases and 7 bases, in that order; junction bases with no gene match: 10. The CDR3 loop reads CASSQDAGGGYGGELFF. In nucleotides, the CDR3 is TGCGCCAGCAGCCAAGATGCAGGGGGCGGGTATGGCGGGGAGCTGTTTTTT.

This chain links TRBV18 with TRBJ2-7; 15 bases are a match to TRBD2. V lost 2 bases to trimming and J lost 3 bases; unmatched junction nucleotides: 5. This CDR3 comprises 17 residues. Germline lookup yields CDR1 KGHSH and CDR2 LQKENI. CDR3 DNA sequence: TGTGCCAGCTCACCAATAGGACTAGCGGGAGGGAGCTACGAGCAGTACTTC. It specifies CASSPIGLAGGSYEQYF.

This clone was picked up one time. The chain carries TRBV7-2 and TRBJ2-7; the D gene is possibly TRBD2 (5 bases). The CDR3 has 15 amino acids. Germline-derived CDR1 and CDR2 are SGHTA and FQGNSA. Trimming stripped 1 base from V and 6 bases from J, with 16 bases between. CDR3 bases: TGTGCCAGCAGCTTAGATCGGGGTTCCTCGGTCGAGCAGTACTTC. This translates into CASSLDRGSSVEQYF. Filled out from reference TRBV7-2 and TRBJ2-7, the complete variable domain reads GAGVSQSPSNKVTEKGKDVELRCDPISGHTALYWYRQSLGQGLEFLIYFQGNSAPDKSGLPSDRFSAERTGGSVSTLTIQRTQQEDSAVYLCASSLDRGSSVEQYFGPGTRLTVT.

The V call is TRBV19, the J call TRBJ1-5, with TRBD1 matching over 8 bases. This CDR3 is built from 15 residues. Germline CDR1 LNHDA, CDR2 SQIVND (reference sequence). V gave up 5 bases and J gave up 4 bases; unmatched junction bases: 7. CDR3 nucleotide sequence: TGTGCCAGTAGTGGGGGCAGGGGGCCTAATCAGCCCCAGCATTTT. Amino acids: CASSGGRGPNQPQHF.

V usage is TRBV9 and J usage is TRBJ2-1; 7 nucleotides line up with TRBD1. From germline, CDR1 is SGDLS and CDR2 YYNGEE. The CDR3 totals 15 residues. V dropped 0 bases and J dropped 10; count of bases not matched to a gene: 10. The CDR3 DNA reads as TGTGCCAGCAGCGTAGCCAGGGGGTTTGGAGAGGAGCAGTTCTTC. Translated: CASSVARGFGEEQFF.